The T cell receptor (beta chain) under discussion was sequenced for a study of molecular identifiers for immune sequencing clone quantification. There are 12 residues in the CDR3. Germline CDR1 SGHAT, CDR2 FQNNGV. J was trimmed by 11 bases and V by 6 bases; bases with no gene match: 9. Libraries of naive CD8 T cells were made from around 20,000 to 1,000,000 sorted cells. They used 10%, 30% or 50% RNA. TCRdb reanalysed the PCR reads using MiXCR and keeps one entry per CDR3 protein. The table shows about 320,000 distinct CDR3 sequences, with 20% to 25% occurring only once. The receptor was isolated from a human donor in good health. Some libraries in this study had Jurkat cell RNA spiked in. The V gene is TRBV11-2, the J gene TRBJ1-1, with 7 bases that match TRBD1. The material sequenced was naive CD8+ T cells from blood, with Jurkat cell RNA spiked in. Indicated subset: FACS-sorted CD8+CD4-CCR7+CD45RA+ naive T cells. The CDR3 here is CASSYIQGWAFF. CDR3 coding DNA: TGTGCCAGCAGTTATATACAGGGGTGGGCTTTCTTT.